The 30 T cell receptor beta chains below come from one sample, sequenced in a study of blood T cell repertoires in COVID-19. Assay used: immunoSEQ multiplex PCR; TCRdb lists only in-frame clones, some missing. Among 210,000 or so clones, around 90% were seen once, and the ten largest hold roughly 1.5%. The sample was peripheral blood. These receptors came from a man between 18 and 29 years old with active or convalescent COVID-19.

The chain uses TRBV28 and TRBJ2-1, with D tentatively TRBD1 (5 bases). Germline V gene data show CDR1 as MDHEN and CDR2 as SYDVKM. The V and J ends lost 1 base and 4 bases respectively, with 14 bases between them. The CDR3 length is 16 residues. The CDR3 DNA follows: TGTGCCAGCAGTTTATCCAGGGCCCCACTATACAATGAGCAGTTCTTC. Its translation: CASSLSRAPLYNEQFF.

This chain links TRBV20-1 with TRBJ2-3; 7 bases line up with TRBD2. This CDR3 has 14 amino acids. Unmatched junction bases numbered 3, after V lost 3 bases and J lost 0 bases. CDR1 DFQATT and CDR2 SNEGSKA come from the germline V gene (reference sequence). CDR3 protein: CSASDSGSTDTQYF. The CDR3 bases are TGCAGTGCTAGTGATAGCGGGAGCACAGATACGCAGTATTTT.

The chain uses TRBV20-1 and TRBJ2-4, with D possibly matching TRBD1 (5 bases). This CDR3 has 13 amino acids. Trimming removed 3 bases at V and 6 bases at J, with 12 bases between. Germline CDR1 reads DFQATT; CDR2 reads SNEGSKA (reference sequence). CDR3 coding DNA: TGCAGTGCTAGTTCAGGGTATGGAAACATTCAGTACTTC. Its translation: CSASSGYGNIQYF.

The chain combines TRBV18 with TRBJ1-3, with D perhaps matching TRBD1 (5 bases). The germline V gene encodes CDR1 KGHSH and CDR2 LQKENI. This CDR3 has 15 amino acids. The V end lost 6 bases, the J end lost 4 bases, and 16 bases lay between the germline ends. CDR3: CASSSAPEGGNTIYF. The DNA of the CDR3 is TGTGCCAGCTCGTCGGCTCCGGAGGGGGGAAACACCATATATTTT.

The rearrangement uses TRBV27 and TRBJ1-6; 8 nucleotides agree with TRBD1. There are 16 residues in the CDR3. Per germline, CDR1 MNHEY and CDR2 SMNVEV (reference sequence). The junction had 8 bases not matched to a gene; V was cut back by 2 bases and J by 8 bases. The DNA of the CDR3 is TGTGCCAGCAGTTTAAGGAGGACAGGGTTGGATTCACCCCTCCACTTT. Protein: CASSLRRTGLDSPLHF.

The chain recombines TRBV18 with TRBJ1-2, with TRBD1 matching 7 bases. Germline CDR1 and CDR2: KGHSH and LQKENI. V trimming: 4 bases; J trimming: 4 bases; junction bases outside the gene matches: 0. The CDR3 contains 12 residues. The CDR3 DNA sequence: TGTGCCAGCTCACGGGACAGCTATGGCTACACCTTC. Translated, it gives CASSRDSYGYTF.

The V and J genes are TRBV2 and TRBJ2-1, with 10 bases identical to TRBD2. CDR3 length: 20 residues. Trimming at V came to 0 bases and at J to 0 bases, leaving 11 bases not matched to a gene. Germline V gene data show CDR1 as SNHLY and CDR2 as FYNNEI. The CDR3 spells CASSEALAGIRTGSYNEQFF. CDR3 DNA: TGTGCCAGCAGTGAAGCACTAGCGGGAATCCGAACAGGCTCCTACAATGAGCAGTTCTTC.

The gene calls are TRBV7-9 and TRBJ2-1; D perhaps matches TRBD1 (7 bases). Germline values: CDR1 SEHNR, CDR2 FQNEAQ (reference sequence). The V end was cut by 7 bases, the J end by 4 bases, with 14 bases between. This CDR3 region has 14 residues. The CDR3 DNA reads as TGTGCCAGCAAGCCGGAGGGGGCGTACAATGAGCAGTTCTTC. Translated: CASKPEGAYNEQFF.

The chain recombines TRBV3-1 (or the pseudogene TRBV3-2) with TRBJ1-2, with TRBD1 identical over 7 bases. Germline V gene data show CDR1 as LGHDT and CDR2 as YNNKEL (reference sequence). The length of the CDR3 is 15 residues. V trimming: 4 bases; J trimming: 3 bases; junction bases outside the gene matches: 8. Here the CDR3 DNA reads TGTGCCAGCAGCCTTTCGGACAGGCCCGACTATGGCTACACCTTC. It specifies CASSLSDRPDYGYTF.

The chain's CDR3 is CAWPPRGGVDTEAFF. CDR3 in DNA: TGTGCCTGGCCCCCTAGGGGGGGAGTGGACACTGAAGCTTTCTTT. This sequence joins TRBV30 and TRBJ1-1; D may be TRBD1 (6 bases). Germline V CDR1 and CDR2: GTSNPN, SVGIG (reference sequence). CDR3 length: 15 amino acids. V lost 5 bases and J 3 bases, leaving 19 bases between the germline ends. Using reference TRBV30 and TRBJ1-1 for the parts outside the CDR3, the full variable domain is SQTIHQWPATLVQPVGSPLSLECTVEGTSNPNLYWYRQAAGRGLQLLFYSVGIGQISSEVPQNLSASRPQDRQFILSSKKLLLSDSGFYLCAWPPRGGVDTEAFFGQGTRLTVV.

This chain connects TRBV11-2 to TRBJ1-1; perhaps TRBD1 as D (6 bases). CDR3 length equals 16 residues. Germline V lookup: CDR1 SGHAT, CDR2 FQNNGV. V dropped 4 bases and J dropped 0 bases, with 15 bases sitting between them. DNA of the CDR3: TGTGCCAGCAGCTCCCTACAGGGCGCTATGAACACTGAAGCTTTCTTT. Protein sequence: CASSSLQGAMNTEAFF.

The V call is TRBV5-4, the J call TRBJ2-1; 9 bases align to TRBD1. Trimming cost V 3 bases and J 3 bases; bases outside gene matches: 7. CDR3 size: 16 residues. Germline V gene sequence: CDR1 SGHNT, CDR2 YYREEE (reference sequence). In nucleotides, the CDR3 is TGTGCCAGCAGCTCAAGCGGACAGGGGATCTACAATGAGCAGTTCTTC. Translating gives CASSSSGQGIYNEQFF.

This chain connects TRBV30 to TRBJ1-1; a possible D gene is TRBD1 (5 bases). Germline V lookup: CDR1 GTSNPN, CDR2 SVGIG (reference sequence). The CDR3 runs to 16 residues. V was pared by 3 bases and J by 0 bases, with 17 bases between. Written as DNA, the CDR3 is TGTGCCTGGAGGGGAAAATTGGGACTGATGAACACTGAAGCTTTCTTT. It translates to CAWRGKLGLMNTEAFF.

The chain employs TRBV29-1 and TRBJ2-7; tentatively, D is TRBD1 (6 bases). Germline V gives CDR1 SQVTM, CDR2 ANQGSEA. Trimming pared 7 bases from V and 2 bases from J, leaving 12 bases between. The length of the CDR3 is 12 residues. CDR3 sequence reads: CSALTGPYEQYF. The CDR3 nucleotides read TGCAGCGCCCTGACAGGTCCCTACGAGCAGTACTTC.

This clone appeared a single time. The rearrangement uses TRBV7-9 and TRBJ1-4, with 11 nucleotides matching TRBD1. Germline V gives CDR1 SEHNR, CDR2 FQNEAQ (reference sequence). The CDR3 has 15 amino acids. Losses at the gene ends were 3 bases for V and 6 bases for J; bases not matched to a gene: 3. CDR3 DNA: TGTGCCAGCAGCTTTTGGACAGGGGGCGATGAAAAACTGTTTTTT. Its protein product is CASSFWTGGDEKLFF.

In its sample, this clone was seen a few times. CDR3 DNA sequence: TGCAGCGTTGAAGGGACAGTGAACACTGAAGCTTTCTTT. It specifies CSVEGTVNTEAFF. This chain joins TRBV29-1 and TRBJ1-1, with TRBD1 as a possible D gene (6 bases). The CDR3 contains 13 residues. V shed 1 base and J shed 0 bases, with 6 bases lying between them. The germline V gene encodes CDR1 SQVTM and CDR2 ANQGSEA.

The V and J genes are TRBV30 and TRBJ2-5, with TRBD2 as a possible D gene (5 bases). The CDR3 consists of 13 residues. Looked up from germline, CDR1 is GTSNPN and CDR2 is SVGIG (reference sequence). Between the trimmed V and J ends, which lost 4 bases and 4 bases, there was a span of 13 bases. The CDR3 protein is CAWTVHRGETQYF. CDR3 coding DNA: TGTGCCTGGACAGTCCACCGGGGAGAGACCCAGTACTTC.

The chain links TRBV27 to TRBJ1-2, with D perhaps TRBD1 (5 bases). Deletions cut 3 bases from V and 7 bases from J, with 15 bases between. Germline CDR1 MNHEY, CDR2 SMNVEV (reference sequence). The length of the CDR3 is 14 residues. The CDR3 is CASSFQGITAGYTF. The CDR3 coding sequence is TGTGCCAGCAGTTTCCAGGGTATAACGGCTGGCTACACCTTC.

The rearrangement joins TRBV7-9 to TRBJ1-1; D is perhaps TRBD1 (5 bases). Trimming cost V 5 bases and J 1 base, with 17 bases left between them. The germline gives CDR1 SEHNR, CDR2 FQNEAQ (reference sequence). CDR3 length: 16 residues. As DNA, the CDR3 is TGTGCCAGCAGCCCCTTGGGGGAGGCCCCGAACACTGAAGCTTTCTTT. Encoded protein: CASSPLGEAPNTEAFF.

Only one count was recorded for this clone. The rearrangement joins TRBV5-4 to TRBJ1-1; TRBD1 matches at 7 bases. This CDR3 has 16 residues. The J segment lost 2 bases and the V segment lost 0 bases, leaving 7 bases of the junction unmatched. Germline CDR1 SGHNT, CDR2 YYREEE (reference sequence). CDR3 residues: CASSLGLTGLNTEAFF. CDR3 bases: TGTGCCAGCAGCTTGGGCCTGACAGGGTTAAACACTGAAGCTTTCTTT.

V usage is TRBV21-1 and J usage is TRBJ2-1; no check of the table's D call, TRBD2, against the DNA was made. TRBV21-1 is designated a pseudogene. The length of the CDR3 is 12 residues. The CDR3 here is CASSNVSVEQFF. DNA for the CDR3: TGTGCCAGCAGCAACGTTAGCGTCGAGCAGTTCTTC.

This clone has only a few counts. The rearrangement uses TRBV13 and TRBJ1-1; TRBD1 matches at 7 bases. V was pared by 5 bases and J by 9 bases, with 9 bases of the junction left unmatched. CDR3 length: 13 amino acids. Germline CDR1 PRHDT, CDR2 FYEKMQ (reference sequence). Written as DNA, the CDR3 is TGTGCCAGCAGCCTTCTGGGACAGCATCAAGCTTTCTTT. It specifies CASSLLGQHQAFF. Variable domain in full (rest from reference TRBV13 and TRBJ1-1): AAGVIQSPRHLIKEKRETATLKCYPIPRHDTVYWYQQGPGQDPQFLISFYEKMQSDKGSIPDRFSAQQFSDYHSELNMSSLELGDSALYFCASSLLGQHQAFFGQGTRLTVV.

The V gene is TRBV7-6, the J gene TRBJ2-7; 7 bases are a match to TRBD2. CDR3 size: 16 residues. Looked up from germline, CDR1 is SGHVS and CDR2 is FNYEAQ. V lost 0 bases to trimming and J lost 4 bases; unmatched junction nucleotides: 9. CDR3 in amino acids: CASSLASGVGWYEQYF. DNA of the CDR3: TGTGCCAGCAGCTTAGCCAGCGGGGTTGGGTGGTACGAGCAGTACTTC.

The genes are TRBV5-8 and TRBJ1-2, with D possibly TRBD1 on 5 matching bases. This CDR3 spans 14 amino acids. Trimming removed 1 base at V and 8 bases at J, with 15 bases between. From germline, CDR1 is SGHTS and CDR2 YDEGEE. The DNA of the CDR3 is TGTGCCAGCAGCTTGTTATCGCAGGGTATCGGCTACACCTTC. It yields the protein CASSLLSQGIGYTF.

J is TRBJ2-1 and V is TRBV12-5; D unresolved. The CDR3 is 13 residues long. V gave up 5 bases and J gave up 6 bases, with 11 bases separating them. The germline V gene encodes CDR1 LGHNT and CDR2 FRNRAP. DNA for the CDR3: TGTGCTAGTGGTCCAAAAACGGTCAATGAGCAGTTCTTC. Translated: CASGPKTVNEQFF.

The chain links TRBV3-1 (or the pseudogene TRBV3-2) to TRBJ1-3, with TRBD1 matching 7 bases. The trim removed 0 bases at V and 4 bases at J, leaving 12 bases unmatched. Germline-derived CDR1 and CDR2 are LGHDT and YNNKEL (reference sequence). This CDR3 has 18 amino acids. As DNA, the CDR3 is TGTGCCAGCAGCCAAGATCTTAGGACAGGAGGCCCGGGAAACACCATATATTTT. Amino acids: CASSQDLRTGGPGNTIYF.

This rearrangement joins TRBV19 to TRBJ1-5; no firm D call. Germline-derived CDR1 and CDR2 are LNHDA and SQIVND (reference sequence). The CDR3 consists of 15 residues. Deletions cut 3 bases from V and 2 bases from J, with 11 bases between. As DNA, the CDR3 is TGTGCCAGTAGTATTTGGAGGCAGGGCAATCAGCCCCAGCATTTT. Residues: CASSIWRQGNQPQHF.

The chain is built from TRBV6-4 and TRBJ2-7; a weak D match, TRBD2 (5 bases). Germline V gene lookup returns CDR1 MRHNA and CDR2 SNTAGT. With 7 bases removed from V and 2 bases from J, the gap between germline ends came to 15 bases. This CDR3 has 14 amino acids. In DNA form, the CDR3 reads TGTGCCAGCATTTTCACGGACTCCACCTACGAGCAGTACTTC. Protein product: CASIFTDSTYEQYF.

The V and J genes are TRBV18 and TRBJ2-7; possible D gene TRBD1, 6 bases. The CDR3 runs to 17 residues. V was clipped by 0 bases and J by 5 bases, with 20 bases between them. Germline loops: CDR1 KGHSH, CDR2 LQKENI. CDR3 protein: CASSPPGTGSVWDEQYF. The CDR3 DNA reads TGTGCCAGCTCACCACCGGGAACAGGGAGTGTCTGGGACGAGCAGTACTTC.

V usage is TRBV15 and J usage is TRBJ2-4, with 7 positions matching TRBD1. Germline CDR1 LNHNV, CDR2 YYDKDF (reference sequence). The trim removed 5 bases at V and 6 bases at J, leaving 4 bases unmatched. The CDR3 totals 13 residues. DNA of the CDR3: TGTGCCACCAGCTCCTGGGACAGAAACATTCAGTACTTC. It encodes CATSSWDRNIQYF.